The rows below give T cell receptor beta chains drawn from one sample of a study of shared clonotypes between healthy human individuals. Clones were read by immunoSEQ multiplex PCR, and TCRdb kept only the in-frame ones, dropping some. The sample shows nearly 1,000,000 clones, around three quarters of them seen only once. Sequences were obtained from memory CD4+ T cells sorted from blood. The source is a man aged 18 to 30 in good health. Each CDR3 is given with its conserved first and last residue. The order of the fields is V gene, D gene, J gene, clone size, CDR3 protein, CDR3 DNA. D genes are given only for firm matches. For some rows the clone size is stated as once, few or many, or as a class when expanded; others skip it.

v_gene: TRBV18
d_gene: .
j_gene: TRBJ2-5
abundance: .
CDR3aa: CASSGGIEETQYF
CDR3nt: TGTGCCAGCTCGGGGGGTATCGAAGAGACCCAGTACTTC

v_gene: TRBV28
d_gene: .
j_gene: TRBJ1-5
abundance: .
CDR3aa: CASSQTGFWIGQPQHF
CDR3nt: TGTGCCAGCAGTCAAACAGGGTTTTGGATAGGACAGCCCCAGCATTTT

v_gene: TRBV2
d_gene: .
j_gene: TRBJ1-1
abundance: .
CDR3aa: CASSYRTGKGTEAFF
CDR3nt: TGTGCCAGCAGTTATCGCACAGGGAAGGGAACTGAAGCTTTCTTT

v_gene: TRBV5-8
d_gene: .
j_gene: TRBJ2-7
abundance: .
CDR3aa: CASSLDGSREQYF
CDR3nt: TGTGCCAGCAGCTTGGATGGCAGTCGCGAGCAGTACTTC

v_gene: TRBV2
d_gene: .
j_gene: TRBJ2-3
abundance: .
CDR3aa: CAPSGAVHATPTDTQYF
CDR3nt: TGTGCCCCCTCTGGGGCAGTTCACGCGACCCCGACAGATACGCAGTATTTT

v_gene: TRBV9
d_gene: .
j_gene: TRBJ2-1
abundance: .
CDR3aa: CASSVDEGNSYNEQFF
CDR3nt: TGTGCCAGCAGCGTAGACGAGGGAAATTCCTACAATGAGCAGTTCTTC

v_gene: TRBV11-3
d_gene: .
j_gene: TRBJ1-1
abundance: .
CDR3aa: CASSLHKGSPEAFF
CDR3nt: TGTGCCAGCAGCTTACATAAAGGGTCCCCCGAAGCTTTCTTT

v_gene: TRBV18
d_gene: TRBD1
j_gene: TRBJ2-7
abundance: .
CDR3aa: CASSPPGQSYEQYF
CDR3nt: TGTGCCAGCTCACCTCCGGGACAGTCCTACGAGCAGTACTTC

v_gene: TRBV4-3
d_gene: .
j_gene: TRBJ2-3
abundance: .
CDR3aa: CASSQFVGGTDTQYF
CDR3nt: TGCGCCAGCAGCCAATTTGTCGGGGGCACAGATACGCAGTATTTT

v_gene: TRBV12-5
d_gene: TRBD2
j_gene: TRBJ2-3
abundance: .
CDR3aa: CASGSGLAGGRDTQYF
CDR3nt: TGTGCTAGTGGTTCCGGACTAGCGGGAGGTAGGGATACGCAGTATTTT

v_gene: TRBV6-1
d_gene: TRBD1
j_gene: TRBJ1-5
abundance: .
CDR3aa: CASSGEGASNQPQHF
CDR3nt: TGTGCCAGCAGTGGAGAGGGGGCTTCCAATCAGCCCCAGCATTTT

v_gene: TRBV14
d_gene: TRBD2
j_gene: TRBJ2-5
abundance: .
CDR3aa: CASSRLAGVYETQYF
CDR3nt: TGTGCCAGCAGCCGACTAGCGGGGGTCTACGAGACCCAGTACTTC

v_gene: TRBV19
d_gene: .
j_gene: TRBJ2-1
abundance: .
CDR3aa: CASSNQGDNEQFF
CDR3nt: TGTGCCAGTAGTAACCAAGGAGACAATGAGCAGTTCTTC

v_gene: TRBV10-3
d_gene: TRBD1
j_gene: TRBJ1-6
abundance: .
CDR3aa: CAISESGQENSPLHF
CDR3nt: TGTGCCATCAGTGAGTCGGGACAGGAGAATTCACCCCTCCACTTT

v_gene: TRBV6-5
d_gene: .
j_gene: TRBJ2-3
abundance: .
CDR3aa: CASTTSGARTDTQYF
CDR3nt: TGTGCCAGCACTACCTCAGGGGCTAGAACAGATACGCAGTATTTT

v_gene: TRBV5-1
d_gene: TRBD1
j_gene: TRBJ2-7
abundance: .
CDR3aa: CASRAGTGSHEQYF
CDR3nt: TGCGCCAGCAGGGCCGGGACAGGGTCCCACGAGCAGTACTTC

v_gene: TRBV4-3
d_gene: .
j_gene: TRBJ2-6
abundance: .
CDR3aa: CASSQEGSGANVLTF
CDR3nt: TGCGCCAGCAGCCAAGAGGGATCCGGGGCCAACGTCCTGACTTTC

v_gene: TRBV29-1
d_gene: .
j_gene: TRBJ2-5
abundance: .
CDR3aa: CSVEGGYQETQYF
CDR3nt: TGCAGCGTTGAAGGGGGGTACCAAGAGACCCAGTACTTC

v_gene: TRBV6-7
d_gene: .
j_gene: TRBJ2-7
abundance: .
CDR3aa: CASSYIGVHYIFSSYEQYF
CDR3nt: TGTGCCAGCAGTTACATCGGGGTCCACTATATTTTCAGCTCCTACGAGCAGTACTTC

v_gene: TRBV5-6
d_gene: .
j_gene: TRBJ2-2
abundance: .
CDR3aa: CASSVSGARSGELFF
CDR3nt: TGTGCCAGCAGCGTATCCGGGGCCCGGTCCGGGGAGCTGTTTTTT

v_gene: TRBV4-3
d_gene: TRBD2
j_gene: TRBJ2-7
abundance: .
CDR3aa: CASSQGGSGRNSEQYF
CDR3nt: TGCGCCAGCAGCCAAGGGGGTAGCGGGAGGAATTCCGAGCAGTACTTC

v_gene: TRBV4-1
d_gene: .
j_gene: TRBJ1-4
abundance: few
CDR3aa: CASSQDLQGLREKLFF
CDR3nt: TGCGCCAGCAGCCAAGATTTGCAGGGGCTGCGAGAAAAACTGTTTTTT

v_gene: TRBV27
d_gene: .
j_gene: TRBJ2-3
abundance: .
CDR3aa: CASSFVGEATQYF
CDR3nt: TGTGCCAGCAGTTTCGTTGGGGAAGCCACGCAGTATTTT

v_gene: TRBV5-5
d_gene: .
j_gene: TRBJ1-4
abundance: .
CDR3aa: CASSHEPGGRPNEKLFF
CDR3nt: TGTGCCAGCAGCCATGAACCTGGTGGGAGACCTAATGAAAAACTGTTTTTT

v_gene: TRBV7-7
d_gene: .
j_gene: TRBJ2-2
abundance: .
CDR3aa: CASSLGRSTGELFF
CDR3nt: TGTGCTAGCAGCTTAGGACGGAGCACCGGGGAGCTGTTTTTT

v_gene: TRBV9
d_gene: TRBD1
j_gene: TRBJ1-6
abundance: once
CDR3aa: CASSDLTGANSPLHF
CDR3nt: TGTGCCAGCAGCGATTTGACAGGGGCAAATTCACCCCTCCACTTT

v_gene: TRBV6-7
d_gene: TRBD1
j_gene: TRBJ1-4
abundance: .
CDR3aa: CASSCTLGGREKLFF
CDR3nt: TGTGCCAGCAGTTGCACCCTAGGGGGCCGGGAAAAACTGTTTTTT

v_gene: TRBV4-1
d_gene: .
j_gene: TRBJ1-2
abundance: .
CDR3aa: CASSQGWVYGYTF
CDR3nt: TGCGCCAGCAGCCAAGGATGGGTTTATGGCTACACCTTC

v_gene: TRBV29-1
d_gene: .
j_gene: TRBJ2-3
abundance: .
CDR3aa: CSVEFRGVDTQYF
CDR3nt: TGCAGCGTTGAGTTCAGGGGGGTGGATACGCAGTATTTT

v_gene: TRBV7-9
d_gene: .
j_gene: TRBJ2-3
abundance: .
CDR3aa: CASSLEDTQYF
CDR3nt: TGTGCCAGCAGCTTAGAGGATACGCAGTATTTT

v_gene: TRBV19
d_gene: .
j_gene: TRBJ1-5
abundance: .
CDR3aa: CASSIFPGNQPQHF
CDR3nt: TGTGCCAGTAGTATTTTTCCAGGCAATCAGCCCCAGCATTTT

v_gene: TRBV6-5
d_gene: TRBD1
j_gene: TRBJ2-7
abundance: few
CDR3aa: CASSMTGTYEQYF
CDR3nt: TGTGCCAGCAGTATGACAGGGACCTACGAGCAGTACTTC